The subject of this entry is one T cell receptor (beta chain). The antigen remains unidentified. An end of the junction does not agree with germline; a read error may underlie this. All donors came from Russia, were Caucasian and healthy, and spanned ages about 6 to 100. The data were taken from a study of blood T cells in healthy people across ages. Notes on the study in general: Estimated diversity, derived from one million T cells, was regarded as an underestimate. Roughly linearly, TCR beta diversity per million T cells fell as age increased.

CDR3 length equals 13 residues. Germline V lookup: CDR1 SGHTA, CDR2 FQGNSA. The second PCR ran roughly 6 to 12 cycles with a sample-barcoded 5' primer and J-beta primers. The yield of each sample was at least 2.5 million CDR3-containing paired-end reads. TCRdb ran MiXCR on the 5' RACE reads and lists one entry per CDR3 protein. The repertoire holds about 1.8 million distinct CDR3 sequences, with around 50% as singletons. Source material: blood. This chain joins TRBV7-2 and TRBJ2-7; 9 nucleotides match TRBD2. The sequence was obtained from a woman between 40 and 50 years old in good health. The CDR3 DNA reads TGTGCCAGCAGCCCTAGCGGGGCGTACGAGCGGTACTTC. It codes for CASSPSGAYERYF. Variable domain in full (rest from reference TRBV7-2 and TRBJ2-7): GAGVSQSPSNKVTEKGKDVELRCDPISGHTALYWYRQSLGQGLEFLIYFQGNSAPDKSGLPSDRFSAERTGGSVSTLTIQRTQQEDSAVYLCASSPSGAYERYFGPGTRLTVT.